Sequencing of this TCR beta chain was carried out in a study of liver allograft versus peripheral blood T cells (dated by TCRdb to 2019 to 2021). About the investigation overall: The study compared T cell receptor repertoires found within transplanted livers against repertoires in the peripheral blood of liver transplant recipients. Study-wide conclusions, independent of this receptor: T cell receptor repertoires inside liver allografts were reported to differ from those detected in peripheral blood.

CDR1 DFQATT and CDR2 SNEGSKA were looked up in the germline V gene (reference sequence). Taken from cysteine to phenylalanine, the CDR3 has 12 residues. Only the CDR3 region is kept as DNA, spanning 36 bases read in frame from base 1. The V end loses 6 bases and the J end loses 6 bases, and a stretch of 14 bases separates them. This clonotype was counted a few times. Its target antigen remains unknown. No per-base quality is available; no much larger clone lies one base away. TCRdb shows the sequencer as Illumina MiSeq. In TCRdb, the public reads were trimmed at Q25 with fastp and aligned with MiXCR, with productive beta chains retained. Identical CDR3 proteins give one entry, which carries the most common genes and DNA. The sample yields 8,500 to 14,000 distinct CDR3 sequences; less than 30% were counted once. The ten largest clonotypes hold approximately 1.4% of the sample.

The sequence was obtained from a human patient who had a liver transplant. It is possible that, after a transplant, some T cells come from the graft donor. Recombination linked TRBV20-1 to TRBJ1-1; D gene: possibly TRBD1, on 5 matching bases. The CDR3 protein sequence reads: CSATQGMAEAFF. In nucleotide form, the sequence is TGCAGTGCGACGCAGGGTATGGCTGAAGCTTTCTTT.